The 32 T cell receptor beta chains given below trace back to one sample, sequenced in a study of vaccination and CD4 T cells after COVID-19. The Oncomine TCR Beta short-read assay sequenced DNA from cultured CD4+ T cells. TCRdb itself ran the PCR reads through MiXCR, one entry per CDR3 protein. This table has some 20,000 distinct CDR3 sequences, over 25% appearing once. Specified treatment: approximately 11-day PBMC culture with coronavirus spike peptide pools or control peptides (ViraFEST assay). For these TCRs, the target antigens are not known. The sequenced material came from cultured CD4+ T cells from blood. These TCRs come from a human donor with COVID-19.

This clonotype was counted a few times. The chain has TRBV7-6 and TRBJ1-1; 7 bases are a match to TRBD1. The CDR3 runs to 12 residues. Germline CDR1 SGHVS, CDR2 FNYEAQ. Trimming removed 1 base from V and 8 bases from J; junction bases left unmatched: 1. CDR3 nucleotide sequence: TGTGCCAGCAGCTTAGTAGGGGGCGAAGCTTTCTTT. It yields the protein CASSLVGGEAFF. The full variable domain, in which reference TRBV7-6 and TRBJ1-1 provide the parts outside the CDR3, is GAGVSQSPRYKVTKRGQDVALRCDPISGHVSLYWYRQALGQGPEFLTYFNYEAQQDKSGLPNDRFSAERPEGSISTLTIQRTEQRDSAMYRCASSLVGGEAFFGQGTRLTVV.

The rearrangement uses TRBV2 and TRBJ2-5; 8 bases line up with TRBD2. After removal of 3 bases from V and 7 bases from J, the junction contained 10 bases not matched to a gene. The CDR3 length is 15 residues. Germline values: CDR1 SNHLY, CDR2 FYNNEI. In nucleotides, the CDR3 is TGTGCCAGCAGTGAGTTCAGCGGGGGTCCGCGGACCCAGTACTTC. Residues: CASSEFSGGPRTQYF.

CDR3 bases: TGTGCCAGCAGCGTAGCGGGGGGCTTATCAGATACGCAGTATTTT. It is translated as CASSVAGGLSDTQYF. This rearrangement joins TRBV6-1 to TRBJ2-3, with 10 bases aligning to TRBD2. V shed 6 bases, J shed 4 bases, and the junction held 7 bases outside the gene matches. Germline-derived CDR1 and CDR2 are MNHNS and SASEGT. This CDR3 region has 15 residues.

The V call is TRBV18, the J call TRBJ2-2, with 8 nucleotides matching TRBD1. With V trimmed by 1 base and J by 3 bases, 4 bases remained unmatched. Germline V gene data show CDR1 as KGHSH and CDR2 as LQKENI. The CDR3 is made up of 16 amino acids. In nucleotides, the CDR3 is TGTGCCAGCTCACCACGGGCAGGGGGCCACACCGGGGAGCTGTTTTTT. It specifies CASSPRAGGHTGELFF. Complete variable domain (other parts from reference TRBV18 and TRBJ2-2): NAGVMQNPRHLVRRRGQEARLRCSPMKGHSHVYWYRQLPEEGLKFMVYLQKENIIDESGMPKERFSAEFPKEGPSILRIQQVVRGDSAAYFCASSPRAGGHTGELFFGEGSRLTVL.

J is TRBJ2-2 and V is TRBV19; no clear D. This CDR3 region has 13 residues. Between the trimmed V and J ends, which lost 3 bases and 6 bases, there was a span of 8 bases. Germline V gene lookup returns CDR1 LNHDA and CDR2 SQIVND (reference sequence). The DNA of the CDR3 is TGTGCCAGTAGTATGTCACTTTCCGGGGAGCTGTTTTTT. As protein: CASSMSLSGELFF.

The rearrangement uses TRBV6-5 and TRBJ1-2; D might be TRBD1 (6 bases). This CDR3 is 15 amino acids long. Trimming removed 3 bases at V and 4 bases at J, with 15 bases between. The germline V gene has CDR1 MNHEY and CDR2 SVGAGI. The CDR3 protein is CASSYNREGIYGYTF. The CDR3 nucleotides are TGTGCCAGCAGTTATAACAGGGAAGGTATCTATGGCTACACCTTC.

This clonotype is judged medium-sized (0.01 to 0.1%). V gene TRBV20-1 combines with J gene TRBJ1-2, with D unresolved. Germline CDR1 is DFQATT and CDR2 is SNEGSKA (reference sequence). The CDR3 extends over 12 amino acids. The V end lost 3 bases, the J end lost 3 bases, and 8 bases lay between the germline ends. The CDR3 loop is CSASPNHYGYTF. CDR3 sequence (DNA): TGCAGTGCTAGCCCCAACCACTATGGCTACACCTTC.

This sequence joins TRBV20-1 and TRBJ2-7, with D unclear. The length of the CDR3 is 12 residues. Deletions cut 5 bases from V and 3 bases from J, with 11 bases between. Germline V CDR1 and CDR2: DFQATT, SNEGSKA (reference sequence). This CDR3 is CSAAVYDYEQYF. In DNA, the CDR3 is TGCAGTGCTGCCGTCTACGACTACGAGCAGTACTTC.

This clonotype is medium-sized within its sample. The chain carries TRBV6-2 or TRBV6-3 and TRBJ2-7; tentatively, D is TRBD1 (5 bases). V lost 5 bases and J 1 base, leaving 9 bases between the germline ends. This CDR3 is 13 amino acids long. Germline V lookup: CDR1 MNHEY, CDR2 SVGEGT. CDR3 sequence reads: CASSAGRSYEQYF. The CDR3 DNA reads TGTGCCAGCAGTGCAGGGCGATCCTACGAGCAGTACTTC.

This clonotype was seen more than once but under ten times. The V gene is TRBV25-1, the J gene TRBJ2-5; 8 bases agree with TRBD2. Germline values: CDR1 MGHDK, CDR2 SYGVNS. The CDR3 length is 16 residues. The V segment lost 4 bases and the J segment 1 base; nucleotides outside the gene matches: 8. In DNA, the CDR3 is TGTGCCAGCAGTGGAACCCAGCGGGGGTTCCAAGAGACCCAGTACTTC. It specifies CASSGTQRGFQETQYF.

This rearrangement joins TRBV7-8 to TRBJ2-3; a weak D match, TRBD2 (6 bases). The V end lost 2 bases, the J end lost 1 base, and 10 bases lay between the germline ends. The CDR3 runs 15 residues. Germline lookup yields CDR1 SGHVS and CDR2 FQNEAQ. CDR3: CASSLIGGGTDTQYF. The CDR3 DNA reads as TGTGCCAGCAGCTTAATCGGAGGGGGCACAGATACGCAGTATTTT.

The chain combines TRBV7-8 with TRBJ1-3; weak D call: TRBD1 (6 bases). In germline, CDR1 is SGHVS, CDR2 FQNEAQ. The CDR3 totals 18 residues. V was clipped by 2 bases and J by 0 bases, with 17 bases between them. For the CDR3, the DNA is TGTGCCAGCAGCTTAATTGGACAGACTTCAATCTCTGGAAACACCATATATTTT. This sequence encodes CASSLIGQTSISGNTIYF. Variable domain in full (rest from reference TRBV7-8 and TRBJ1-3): GAGVSQSPRYKVAKRGQDVALRCDPISGHVSLFWYQQALGQGPEFLTYFQNEAQLDKSGLPSDRFFAERPEGSVSTLKIQRTQQEDSAVYLCASSLIGQTSISGNTIYFGEGSWLTVV.

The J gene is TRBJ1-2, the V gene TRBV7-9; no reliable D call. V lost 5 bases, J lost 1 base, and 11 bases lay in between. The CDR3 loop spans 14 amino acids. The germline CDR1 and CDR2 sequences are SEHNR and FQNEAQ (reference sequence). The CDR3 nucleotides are TGTGCCAGCAGCCTCGACGGATTTAACTATGGCTACACCTTC. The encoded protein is CASSLDGFNYGYTF.

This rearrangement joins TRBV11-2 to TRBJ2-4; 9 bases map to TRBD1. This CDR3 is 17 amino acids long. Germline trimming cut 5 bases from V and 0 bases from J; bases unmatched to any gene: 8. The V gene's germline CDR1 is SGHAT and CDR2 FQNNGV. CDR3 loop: CASSPQGAKVAKNIQYF. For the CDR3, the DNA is TGTGCCAGCAGCCCACAGGGGGCGAAAGTAGCCAAAAACATTCAGTACTTC.

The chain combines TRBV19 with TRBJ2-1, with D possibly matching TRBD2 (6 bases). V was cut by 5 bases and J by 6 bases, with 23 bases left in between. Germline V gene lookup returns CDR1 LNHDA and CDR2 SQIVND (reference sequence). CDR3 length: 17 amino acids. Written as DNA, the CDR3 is TGTGCCAGTAGTGCCTTAACTCAGCGGGCCGCGCCCAATGAGCAGTTCTTC. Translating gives CASSALTQRAAPNEQFF.

CDR3 sequence: CASSLARGGGNEQFF. The CDR3 nucleotides are TGTGCCAGCAGCTTGGCGCGGGGGGGGGGGAATGAGCAGTTCTTC. V is TRBV7-3 and J is TRBJ2-1; 9 positions agree with TRBD2. The germline V gene encodes CDR1 SGHTA and CDR2 FQGTGA. V gave up 3 bases and J gave up 7 bases; unmatched junction bases: 7. The CDR3 runs to 15 residues.

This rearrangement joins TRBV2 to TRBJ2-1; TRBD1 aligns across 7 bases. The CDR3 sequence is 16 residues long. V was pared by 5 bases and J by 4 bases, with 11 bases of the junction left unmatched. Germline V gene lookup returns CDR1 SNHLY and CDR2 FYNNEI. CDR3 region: CASSSTTGTVYNEQFF. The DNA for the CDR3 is TGTGCCAGCAGTTCGACTACCGGGACAGTATACAATGAGCAGTTCTTC.

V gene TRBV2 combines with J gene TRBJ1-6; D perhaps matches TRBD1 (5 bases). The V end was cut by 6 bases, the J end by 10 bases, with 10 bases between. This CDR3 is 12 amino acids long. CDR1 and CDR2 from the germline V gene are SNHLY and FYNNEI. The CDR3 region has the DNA TGTGCCAGCAGGGAGGGGAAGTCACCCCTCCACTTT. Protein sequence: CASREGKSPLHF.

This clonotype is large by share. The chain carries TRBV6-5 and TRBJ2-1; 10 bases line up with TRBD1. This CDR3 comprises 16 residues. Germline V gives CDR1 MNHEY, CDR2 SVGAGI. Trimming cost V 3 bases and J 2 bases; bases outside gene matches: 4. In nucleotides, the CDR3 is TGTGCCAGCAGTTATCAGACAGGGGGCGCCTACAATGAGCAGTTCTTC. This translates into CASSYQTGGAYNEQFF.

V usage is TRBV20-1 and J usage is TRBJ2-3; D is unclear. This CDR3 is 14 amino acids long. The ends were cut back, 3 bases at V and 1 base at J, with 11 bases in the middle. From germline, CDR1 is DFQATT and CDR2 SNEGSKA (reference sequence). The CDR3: CSASSWARTDTQYF. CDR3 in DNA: TGCAGTGCTAGTTCGTGGGCCCGCACAGATACGCAGTATTTT.

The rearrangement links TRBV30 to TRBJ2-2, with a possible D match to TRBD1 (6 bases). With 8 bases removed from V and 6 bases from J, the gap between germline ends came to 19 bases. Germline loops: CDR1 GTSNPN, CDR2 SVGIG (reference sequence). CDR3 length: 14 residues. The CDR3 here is CARQAGTLPGELFF. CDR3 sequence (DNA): TGTGCCAGACAGGCCGGGACCCTGCCCGGGGAGCTGTTTTTT.

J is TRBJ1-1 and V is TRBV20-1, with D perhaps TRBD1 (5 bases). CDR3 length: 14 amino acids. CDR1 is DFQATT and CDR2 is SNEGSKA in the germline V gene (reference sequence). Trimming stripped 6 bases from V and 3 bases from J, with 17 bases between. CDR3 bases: TGCAGTGCCGGACCGGCAGGGCGTGACACTGAAGCTTTCTTT. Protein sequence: CSAGPAGRDTEAFF.

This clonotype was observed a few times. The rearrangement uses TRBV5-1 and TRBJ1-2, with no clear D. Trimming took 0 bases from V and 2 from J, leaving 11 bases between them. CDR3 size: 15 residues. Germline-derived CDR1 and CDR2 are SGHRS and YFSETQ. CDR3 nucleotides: TGCGCCAGCAGCTTGGCGGGTACAGCCAACTATGGCTACACCTTC. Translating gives CASSLAGTANYGYTF.

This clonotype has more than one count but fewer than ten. CDR3 DNA: TGTGCCTGGATGAGGGGGGTGGAGGAAAAACTGTTTTTT. Translating gives CAWMRGVEEKLFF. The rearrangement links TRBV30 to TRBJ1-4, with D possibly being TRBD1 (6 bases). CDR1 and CDR2 from the germline V gene are GTSNPN and SVGIG (reference sequence). Trimming shortened V by 4 bases and J by 8 bases, and 14 bases separated the two germline ends. The CDR3 totals 13 residues.

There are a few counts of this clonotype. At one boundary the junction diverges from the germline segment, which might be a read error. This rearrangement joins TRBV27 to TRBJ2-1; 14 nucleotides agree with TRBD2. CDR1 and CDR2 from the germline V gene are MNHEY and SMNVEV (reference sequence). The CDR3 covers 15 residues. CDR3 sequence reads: CASSLNGLAGGPGLF. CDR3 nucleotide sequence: TGTGCCAGCAGTTTAAACGGACTAGCGGGGGGCCCCGGGCTCTTC.

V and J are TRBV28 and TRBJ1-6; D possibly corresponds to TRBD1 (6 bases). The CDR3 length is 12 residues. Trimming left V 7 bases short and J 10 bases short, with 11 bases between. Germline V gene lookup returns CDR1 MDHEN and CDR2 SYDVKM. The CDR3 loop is CASMKGGSPLHF. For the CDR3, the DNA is TGTGCCAGCATGAAAGGGGGGTCACCCCTCCACTTT. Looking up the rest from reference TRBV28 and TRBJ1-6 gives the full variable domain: DVKVTQSSRYLVKRTGEKVFLECVQDMDHENMFWYRQDPGLGLRLIYFSYDVKMKEKGDIPEGYSVSREKKERFSLILESASTNQTSMYLCASMKGGSPLHFGNGTRLTVT.

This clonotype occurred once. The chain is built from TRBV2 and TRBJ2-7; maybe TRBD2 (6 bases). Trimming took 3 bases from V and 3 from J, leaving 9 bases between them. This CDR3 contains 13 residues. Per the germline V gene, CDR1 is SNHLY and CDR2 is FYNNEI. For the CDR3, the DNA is TGTGCCAGCAGTGACGCGGGGTTCTACGAGCAGTACTTC. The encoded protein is CASSDAGFYEQYF. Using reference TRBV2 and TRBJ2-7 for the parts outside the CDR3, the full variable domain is EPEVTQTPSHQVTQMGQEVILRCVPISNHLYFYWYRQILGQKVEFLVSFYNNEISEKSEIFDDQFSVERPDGSNFTLKIRSTKLEDSAMYFCASSDAGFYEQYFGPGTRLTVT.

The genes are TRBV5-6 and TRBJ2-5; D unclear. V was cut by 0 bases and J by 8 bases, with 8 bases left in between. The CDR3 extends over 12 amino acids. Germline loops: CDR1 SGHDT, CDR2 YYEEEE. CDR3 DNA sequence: TGTGCCAGCAGCTTGGGGACCGCCACCCAGTACTTC. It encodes CASSLGTATQYF.

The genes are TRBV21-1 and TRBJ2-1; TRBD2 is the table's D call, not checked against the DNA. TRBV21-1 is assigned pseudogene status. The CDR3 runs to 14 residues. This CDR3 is CARFSGGALNEQFF. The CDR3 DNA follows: TGTGCCAGATTTAGCGGGGGGGCCTTGAATGAGCAGTTCTTC.

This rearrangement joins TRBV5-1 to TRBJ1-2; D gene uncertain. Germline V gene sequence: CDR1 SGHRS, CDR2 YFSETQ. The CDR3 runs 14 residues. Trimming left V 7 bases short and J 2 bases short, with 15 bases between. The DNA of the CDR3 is TGCGCCAGCTCCCCTGTGGGCAGCAACTATGGCTACACCTTC. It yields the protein CASSPVGSNYGYTF. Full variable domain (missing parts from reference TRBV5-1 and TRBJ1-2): KAGVTQTPRYLIKTRGQQVTLSCSPISGHRSVSWYQQTPGQGLQFLFEYFSETQRNKGNFPGRFSGRQFSNSRSEMNVSTLELGDSALYLCASSPVGSNYGYTFGSGTRLTVV.

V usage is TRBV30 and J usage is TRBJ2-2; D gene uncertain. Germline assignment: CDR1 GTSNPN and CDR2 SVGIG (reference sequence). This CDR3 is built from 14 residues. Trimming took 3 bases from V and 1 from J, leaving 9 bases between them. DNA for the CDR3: TGTGCCTGGAGGAGGACGAGGAACACCGGGGAGCTGTTTTTT. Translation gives CAWRRTRNTGELFF.

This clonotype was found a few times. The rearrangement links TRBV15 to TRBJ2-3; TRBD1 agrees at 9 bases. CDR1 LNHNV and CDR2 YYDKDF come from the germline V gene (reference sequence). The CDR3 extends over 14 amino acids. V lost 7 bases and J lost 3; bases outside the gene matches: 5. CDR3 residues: CATNPGQGTDTQYF. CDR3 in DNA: TGTGCCACCAACCCCGGACAGGGGACAGATACGCAGTATTTT. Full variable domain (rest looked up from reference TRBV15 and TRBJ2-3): DAMVIQNPRYQVTQFGKPVTLSCSQTLNHNVMYWYQQKSSQAPKLLFHYYDKDFNNEADTPDNFQSRRPNTSFCFLDIRSPGLGDTAMYLCATNPGQGTDTQYFGPGTRLTVL.